One sample yielded the 14 T cell receptor beta chains listed below, sequenced in a study of T cells in Graves' hyperthyroidism and ophthalmopathy. It was RNA transcripts that yielded the amplified TCR beta CDR3 regions. HTBI primers drove first-round RT-PCR of the TCR CDR3. TCRdb fed the multiplex PCR reads into MiXCR, producing one record per CDR3 protein. This repertoire shows 400,000 to 600,000 distinct CDR3 sequences, 20% to 25% found once; its top ten account for around 27%. The sequencing sample was made of blood. The receptors stem from a man between 18 and 35 years old with Graves' hyperthyroidism.

This chain links TRBV14 with TRBJ1-2; maybe TRBD1 (6 bases). The germline V gene encodes CDR1 SGHDN and CDR2 FVKESK. V was shortened by 4 bases and J by 4 bases, with 37 bases between the two germline ends. This CDR3 region has 22 residues. The CDR3 DNA follows: TGTGCCAGCAGCCCCCAGCTGGGGCAGGAGCGTCTACCAGGGGCAATCCTCTATGGCTACACCTTC. The encoded protein is CASSPQLGQERLPGAILYGYTF.

This clonotype turned up a few times. A much larger clone sits a single nucleotide away, making a read error possible. V gene TRBV19 combines with J gene TRBJ1-1; D may be TRBD1 (5 bases). The CDR3 consists of 12 residues. CDR1 is LNHDA and CDR2 is SQIVND in the germline V gene (reference sequence). The CDR3 DNA follows: TGTGCCAGTGACGGGGCTAACACTGAAGCTTGCTTT. Translated: CASDGANTEACF.

This clonotype was recorded many times. The V call is TRBV29-1, the J call TRBJ2-7; D possibly uses TRBD1 or TRBD2 (5 bases each). CDR3 length equals 12 residues. Germline V gives CDR1 SQVTM, CDR2 ANQGSEA. Trimming removed 8 bases at V and 1 base at J, with 12 bases between. The CDR3 DNA reads as TGCAGCATCCGGGACGGGTCCTACGAGCAGTACTTC. It codes for CSIRDGSYEQYF.

This clonotype has just one count. V is TRBV7-2 and J is TRBJ1-2; D call uncertain. CDR3 size: 15 residues. The V end was cut by 5 bases, the J end by 8 bases, with 21 bases between. CDR1 SGHTA and CDR2 FQGNSA come from the germline V gene. CDR3 amino acids: CASSPTHAGSVGYTF. The CDR3 DNA is TGTGCCAGCAGCCCCACGCACGCGGGGTCGGTCGGCTACACCTTC.

This clonotype was seen a handful of times. V and J are TRBV4-1 and TRBJ2-2; 8 positions agree with TRBD2. Germline values: CDR1 MGHRA, CDR2 YSYEKL. The CDR3 runs 16 residues. V trimming: 1 base; J trimming: 7 bases; junction bases outside the gene matches: 8. The CDR3 nucleotides are TGCGCCAGCAGCCAAGGGACTAGCCCTGATGTCGGGGAGCTGTTTTTT. Its protein product is CASSQGTSPDVGELFF.

This clonotype was picked up many times. The rearrangement links TRBV7-2 to TRBJ1-5; D remains ambiguous. Germline V gene sequence: CDR1 SGHTA, CDR2 FQGNSA. V was clipped by 0 bases and J by 6 bases, with 18 bases between them. The CDR3 consists of 17 residues. CDR3 sequence: CASSLALAVRAGQPQHF. The CDR3, as DNA: TGTGCCAGCAGCTTAGCCTTGGCGGTAAGGGCAGGTCAGCCCCAGCATTTT.

This clonotype occurred many times. The gene calls are TRBV20-1 and TRBJ2-4; D gene uncertain. Deletions cut 6 bases from V and 2 bases from J, with 8 bases between. Germline values: CDR1 DFQATT, CDR2 SNEGSKA (reference sequence). The CDR3 runs to 12 residues. The CDR3 here is CSARVTKNIQYF. The CDR3 region has the DNA TGCAGTGCCCGGGTGACCAAAAACATTCAGTACTTC.

This clonotype turned up a few times. V is TRBV25-1 and J is TRBJ2-5; no definite D call. The length of the CDR3 is 13 residues. V dropped 2 bases and J dropped 5 bases, with 9 bases sitting between them. Per germline, CDR1 MGHDK and CDR2 SYGVNS. The CDR3 here is CASSERILETQYF. DNA for the CDR3: TGTGCCAGCAGTGAAAGGATTCTGGAGACCCAGTACTTC.

This chain uses TRBV28 with TRBJ2-5; the match to TRBD1 covers 9 bases. Germline V gene lookup returns CDR1 MDHEN and CDR2 SYDVKM. J gave up 4 bases and V 6 bases, and 9 bases lay outside the gene matches. The length of the CDR3 is 15 residues. The CDR3: CASRPPGQGRETQYF. In nucleotides, the CDR3 is TGTGCCAGCAGGCCTCCGGGACAGGGTAGAGAGACCCAGTACTTC. The entire variable domain, with the rest obtained from reference TRBV28 and TRBJ2-5, is as follows: DVKVTQSSRYLVKRTGEKVFLECVQDMDHENMFWYRQDPGLGLRLIYFSYDVKMKEKGDIPEGYSVSREKKERFSLILESASTNQTSMYLCASRPPGQGRETQYFGPGTRLLVL.

This clonotype was detected ten times or more. The chain employs TRBV28 and TRBJ1-5; a possible D gene is TRBD1 (6 bases). Trimming stripped 3 bases from V and 4 bases from J, with 16 bases between. The CDR3 has 16 residues. The germline V gene encodes CDR1 MDHEN and CDR2 SYDVKM. The CDR3 sequence is CASSFPDRKGNQPQHF. As DNA, the CDR3 is TGTGCCAGCAGTTTCCCTGACAGGAAGGGTAATCAGCCCCAGCATTTT.

The sample holds a few counts of this clonotype. The CDR3, as DNA: TGTGCCAGCAGCTTAGACAGGGGGAAGGTGCCCCTCCACTTT. It encodes CASSLDRGKVPLHF. This chain joins TRBV6-5 and TRBJ1-6; TRBD1 aligns across 9 bases. The CDR3 contains 14 residues. From germline, CDR1 is MNHEY and CDR2 SVGAGI. V was pared by 6 bases and J by 13 bases, with 10 bases of the junction left unmatched.

This clonotype was detected a few times. V and J are TRBV6-1 and TRBJ1-6; the D is unclear. The CDR3 is 13 residues long. The V end was cut by 0 bases, the J end by 11 bases, with 8 bases between. Germline CDR1 is MNHNS and CDR2 is SASEGT. The CDR3 DNA is TGTGCCAGCAGTGAAGCGCACGAGCCACCCCTCCACTTT. The encoded protein is CASSEAHEPPLHF.

This clonotype was counted ten times or more. The chain has TRBV7-8 and TRBJ2-6, with TRBD1 matching over 8 bases. Germline V lookup: CDR1 SGHVS, CDR2 FQNEAQ. V trimming: 4 bases; J trimming: 2 bases; junction bases outside the gene matches: 1. This CDR3 has 15 amino acids. The CDR3 sequence: CASSSGGPGANVLTF. CDR3 coding DNA: TGTGCCAGCAGCTCAGGGGGCCCTGGGGCCAACGTCCTGACTTTC.

At least ten counts were recorded for this clonotype. In nucleotides, the CDR3 is TGTGCCAGCGGCCACCCAGAAGCTTTCTTT. Its translation: CASGHPEAFF. The chain employs TRBV28 and TRBJ1-1; D is uncertain. From germline, CDR1 is MDHEN and CDR2 SYDVKM. The germline V and J ends were trimmed by 8 bases and 8 bases, with 9 bases remaining between them. The CDR3 consists of 10 residues.